A single sample gave rise to the 23 T cell receptor beta chains below, sequenced in a study of T cell responses to AZD1222 COVID-19 vaccine. Profiling relied on immunoSEQ multiplex PCR, and the TCRdb table lists in-frame clones only, not all of them. The table shows 95,000 to 110,000 clones, with roughly 90% occurring only once. The source was peripheral blood, collected 28 days after the second AZD1222 dose. The receptors were sampled from an adult who received the AZD1222 COVID-19 vaccine.

The V call is TRBV6-4, the J call TRBJ1-2, with 7 bases lining up with TRBD1. The V segment lost 6 bases and the J segment 5 bases; nucleotides outside the gene matches: 12. CDR1 and CDR2 from the germline V gene are MRHNA and SNTAGT. This CDR3 spans 15 amino acids. The CDR3 DNA reads as TGTGCCAGCAGCCACGAGGAGGGGGCAGGTTATGGCTACACCTTC. It encodes CASSHEEGAGYGYTF.

The V and J genes are TRBV6-5 and TRBJ1-2, with no clear D. With 6 bases removed from V and 4 bases from J, the gap between germline ends came to 12 bases. The CDR3 is made up of 13 amino acids. Germline CDR1 and CDR2: MNHEY and SVGAGI. The CDR3, as DNA: TGTGCCAGCAGCCTAGGACCCCTCTATGGCTACACCTTC. Its protein product is CASSLGPLYGYTF.

The J gene is TRBJ1-4, the V gene TRBV10-3, with D perhaps matching TRBD1 (5 bases). V was clipped by 8 bases and J by 4 bases, with 11 bases between them. The germline V gene has CDR1 ENHRY and CDR2 SYGVKD. The CDR3 sequence is 13 residues long. This chain's CDR3 is CAIQGSFNEKLFF. The DNA of the CDR3 is TGTGCCATCCAGGGTTCCTTTAATGAAAAACTGTTTTTT.

The rearrangement joins TRBV21-1 to TRBJ2-7; the D call of TRBD1 is as the table states it, not checked on the DNA. TRBV21-1 is described as a pseudogene. The CDR3 spans 12 residues. The DNA of the CDR3 is TGTGCCAGCAGCCCCCCTCAGGACGAGCAGTACTTC. Its protein is CASSPPQDEQYF.

The chain is built from TRBV7-2 and TRBJ1-2; D possibly corresponds to TRBD1 (5 bases). Trimming cost V 5 bases and J 6 bases, with 25 bases left between them. Germline CDR1 reads SGHTA; CDR2 reads FQGNSA. This CDR3 has 17 amino acids. CDR3 sequence: CASSPEIEGRPDDGYTF. The CDR3 nucleotides are TGTGCCAGCAGCCCAGAGATAGAGGGGCGACCAGATGATGGCTACACCTTC.

This chain connects TRBV28 to TRBJ2-1; 11 positions agree with TRBD2. Germline V gives CDR1 MDHEN, CDR2 SYDVKM. The CDR3 consists of 17 residues. V shed 6 bases, J shed 12 bases, and the junction held 19 bases outside the gene matches. CDR3 in DNA: TGTGCCAGCAGGACTGTAGGAGGGCTAGCGGGAGGTGGGAGGCAGTTCTTC. This encodes CASRTVGGLAGGGRQFF.

This chain links TRBV4-2 with TRBJ2-1; 7 positions agree with TRBD2. Germline trimming cut 0 bases from V and 1 base from J; bases unmatched to any gene: 12. The CDR3 sequence is 19 residues long. Germline V gene lookup returns CDR1 LGHNA and CDR2 YNFKEQ. CDR3 DNA: TGTGCCAGCAGCCAAGATATTTACGGGGCTAGCGGATCCTACAATGAGCAGTTCTTC. It is translated as CASSQDIYGASGSYNEQFF.

The chain employs TRBV19 and TRBJ1-1; D gene uncertain. Germline V lookup: CDR1 LNHDA, CDR2 SQIVND (reference sequence). The CDR3 has 14 residues. V lost 0 bases, J lost 6 bases, and 11 bases lay in between. The CDR3 reads CASSIDVRGPEAFF. CDR3 sequence (DNA): TGTGCCAGTAGTATAGATGTGAGAGGGCCTGAAGCTTTCTTT.

DNA of the CDR3: TGTGCCAGTAGTATTGCCGGGGACATAAAATATGGGGGCTACACCTTC. Its protein is CASSIAGDIKYGGYTF. The rearrangement links TRBV19 to TRBJ1-2, with D possibly TRBD1 on 6 matching bases. Deletions cut 3 bases from V and 8 bases from J, with 22 bases between. The CDR3 runs 16 residues. Germline assignment: CDR1 LNHDA and CDR2 SQIVND (reference sequence).

The J gene is TRBJ1-5, the V gene TRBV27, with 7 bases that match TRBD1. This CDR3 has 22 amino acids. Germline values: CDR1 MNHEY, CDR2 SMNVEV (reference sequence). Trimming removed 3 bases from V and 6 bases from J; junction bases left unmatched: 29. CDR3 loop: CASSFPYPPGQPIRGISQPQHF. The CDR3 nucleotides read TGTGCCAGCAGTTTCCCCTATCCTCCGGGACAGCCCATTAGGGGCATTAGTCAGCCCCAGCATTTT.

The chain carries TRBV7-2 and TRBJ2-5; TRBD1 matches at 7 bases. CDR1 is SGHTA and CDR2 is FQGNSA in the germline V gene. Trimming at V came to 8 bases and at J to 1 base, leaving 4 bases not matched to a gene. The CDR3 loop spans 13 amino acids. As DNA, the CDR3 is TGTGCCAGCGGGGGACAGCTCCAAGAGACCCAGTACTTC. Translated, it gives CASGGQLQETQYF.

The rearrangement uses TRBV7-9 and TRBJ1-6; 7 positions agree with TRBD1. The CDR3 length is 14 residues. V trimming: 5 bases; J trimming: 4 bases; junction bases outside the gene matches: 2. CDR1 is SEHNR, CDR2 FQNEAQ, per germline (reference sequence). The CDR3 is CASSLTGYNSPLHF. CDR3 DNA sequence: TGTGCCAGCAGCCTGACAGGGTATAATTCACCCCTCCACTTT.

In DNA form, the CDR3 reads TGTGCCAGCAGCGTCGCCACCGGGACAGGGGGAGGCGAGCAGTACTTC. Translated: CASSVATGTGGGEQYF. This chain uses TRBV9 with TRBJ2-7, with 11 nucleotides matching TRBD1. Germline V gene lookup returns CDR1 SGDLS and CDR2 YYNGEE. The CDR3 runs 16 residues. V gave up 2 bases and J gave up 6 bases; unmatched junction bases: 10.

The rearrangement uses TRBV7-2 and TRBJ2-1; D unresolved. Germline V CDR1 and CDR2: SGHTA, FQGNSA. The CDR3 contains 15 residues. Trimming took 4 bases from V and 6 from J, leaving 16 bases between them. The CDR3 reads CASSSEAATFNEQFF. Here the CDR3 DNA reads TGTGCCAGCAGCTCCGAGGCGGCAACGTTCAATGAGCAGTTCTTC.

The chain links TRBV4-3 to TRBJ1-4, with D unresolved. This CDR3 region has 14 residues. V was cut by 1 base and J by 3 bases, with 6 bases left in between. Germline V lookup: CDR1 LGHNA, CDR2 YSLEER. The CDR3, as DNA: TGCGCCAGCAGCCAAGGCCAGTCTAATGAAAAACTGTTTTTT. Its translation is CASSQGQSNEKLFF.

The chain employs TRBV5-6 and TRBJ2-7; tentative D call: TRBD1 (6 bases). The germline gives CDR1 SGHDT, CDR2 YYEEEE. Trimming removed 4 bases from V and 6 bases from J, with 11 bases in between. The CDR3 contains 12 residues. CDR3 coding DNA: TGTGCCAGCAGCCAGGGGTTCCGCGAGCAGTACTTC. It encodes CASSQGFREQYF.

The chain uses TRBV7-6 and TRBJ2-7, with 8 nucleotides matching TRBD2. J gave up 0 bases and V 5 bases, and 6 bases lay outside the gene matches. The CDR3 consists of 15 residues. Germline V gene lookup returns CDR1 SGHVS and CDR2 FNYEAQ. DNA of the CDR3: TGTGCCAGCAGCCCCCGGGAGGGTAGCTCCTACGAGCAGTACTTC. It is translated as CASSPREGSSYEQYF.

The chain combines TRBV14 with TRBJ1-2; 8 nucleotides align to TRBD1. This CDR3 contains 13 residues. The ends lost 4 bases at V and 6 bases at J; junction bases unmatched: 4. Germline-derived CDR1 and CDR2 are SGHDN and FVKESK. CDR3 in amino acids: CASSRGQVHGYTF. The CDR3 DNA reads as TGTGCCAGCAGCCGGGGACAGGTTCATGGCTACACCTTC.

The rearrangement joins TRBV6-5 to TRBJ1-4, with D uncertain. V gave up 0 bases and J gave up 3 bases, with 8 bases separating them. CDR1 is MNHEY, CDR2 SVGAGI, per germline. The CDR3 runs 15 residues. The CDR3 nucleotides read TGTGCCAGCAGTTACTCGCTGGTGGCTAATGAAAAACTGTTTTTT. This codes for CASSYSLVANEKLFF.

The chain has TRBV7-9 and TRBJ2-7; D is perhaps TRBD2 (5 bases). V was pared by 2 bases and J by 1 base, with 9 bases between. Germline CDR1 reads SEHNR; CDR2 reads FQNEAQ (reference sequence). The CDR3 totals 14 residues. The CDR3 reads CASSLTPGSYEQYF. The DNA for the CDR3 is TGTGCCAGCAGCTTAACGCCGGGATCCTACGAGCAGTACTTC.

The chain carries TRBV5-1 and TRBJ2-1, with D unresolved. V lost 3 bases to trimming and J lost 1 base, with 8 bases between them. The CDR3 consists of 14 residues. Germline V gene data show CDR1 as SGHRS and CDR2 as YFSETQ. In nucleotides, the CDR3 is TGCGCCAGCAGCTCGTCGGTTTCCTACAATGAGCAGTTCTTC. Encoded protein: CASSSSVSYNEQFF.

CDR3 DNA sequence: TGTGCCAGCAGTTCAGGGGGGCGGACTGAAGCTTTCTTT. The encoded protein is CASSSGGRTEAFF. The chain is built from TRBV6-1 and TRBJ1-1; 7 bases are a match to TRBD1. The CDR3 sequence is 13 residues long. Per the germline V gene, CDR1 is MNHNS and CDR2 is SASEGT. V lost 5 bases, J lost 5 bases, and 5 bases stayed unmatched.

The V gene is TRBV4-2, the J gene TRBJ2-1; D may match TRBD1 or TRBD2 (5 bases each). Trimming took off 0 bases at V and 0 bases at J, with 15 bases between the two ends. CDR1 LGHNA and CDR2 YNFKEQ come from the germline V gene. The CDR3 has 18 amino acids. In DNA form, the CDR3 reads TGTGCCAGCAGCCAAGACCCTAGGGACCGCTACTCCTACAATGAGCAGTTCTTC. The encoded protein is CASSQDPRDRYSYNEQFF.